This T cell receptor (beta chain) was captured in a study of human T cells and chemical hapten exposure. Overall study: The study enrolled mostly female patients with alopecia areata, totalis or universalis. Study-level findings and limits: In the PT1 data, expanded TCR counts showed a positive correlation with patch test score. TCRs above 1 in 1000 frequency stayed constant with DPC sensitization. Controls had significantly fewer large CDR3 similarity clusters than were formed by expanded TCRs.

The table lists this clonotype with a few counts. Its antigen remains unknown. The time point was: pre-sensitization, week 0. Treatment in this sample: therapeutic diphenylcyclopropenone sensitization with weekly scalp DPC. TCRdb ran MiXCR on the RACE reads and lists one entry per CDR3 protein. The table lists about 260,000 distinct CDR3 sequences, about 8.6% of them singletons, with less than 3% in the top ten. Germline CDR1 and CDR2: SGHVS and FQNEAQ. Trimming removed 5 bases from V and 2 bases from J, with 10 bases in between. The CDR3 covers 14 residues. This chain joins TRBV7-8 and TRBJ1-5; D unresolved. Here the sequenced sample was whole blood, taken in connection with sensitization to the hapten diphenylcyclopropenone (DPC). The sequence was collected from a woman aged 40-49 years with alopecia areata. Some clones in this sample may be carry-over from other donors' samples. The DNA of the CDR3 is TGTGCCAGCAGCCCTCGAATTGGCAATCAGCCCCAGCATTTT. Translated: CASSPRIGNQPQHF.